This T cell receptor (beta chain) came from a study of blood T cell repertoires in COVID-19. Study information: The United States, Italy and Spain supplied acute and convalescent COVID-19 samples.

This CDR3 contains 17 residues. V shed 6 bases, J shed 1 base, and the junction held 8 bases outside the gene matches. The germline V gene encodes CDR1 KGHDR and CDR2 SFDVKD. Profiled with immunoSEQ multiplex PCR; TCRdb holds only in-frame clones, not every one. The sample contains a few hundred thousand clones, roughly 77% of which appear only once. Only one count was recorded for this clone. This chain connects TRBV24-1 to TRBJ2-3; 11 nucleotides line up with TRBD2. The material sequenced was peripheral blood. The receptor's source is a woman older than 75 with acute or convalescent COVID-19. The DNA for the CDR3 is TGTGCCACCAGTTCCGGGACTAGCGGACTTCGCACAGATACGCAGTATTTT. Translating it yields CATSSGTSGLRTDTQYF.